Below are 32 T cell receptor beta chains sequenced from a single sample in a study of cytomegalovirus exposure and HLA in healthy donors (dated by TCRdb to about 2017). Library prep was done by the immunoSEQ multiplex PCR assay. For the multiplex PCR, a mixture combining 60 forward primers for TCR Vbeta segments and 13 reverse primers for TCR Jbeta segments was used. TCRdb obtained this table from immuneACCESS and retained in-frame rearrangements with V and J assigned. These tables miss some clones; where compared with another copy, unresolved V genes account for less than half of the shortfall, and the remainder is unexplained. The sample records about 150,000 clones, approximately 80% of which are singletons. The ten largest clones take up 3% to 4% of the sample. Sequenced sample: PBMCs. The source of these receptors is a male donor in good health and CMV-seronegative.

The V gene is TRBV19, the J gene TRBJ1-5; 7 bases agree with TRBD1. Unmatched junction bases numbered 5, after V lost 6 bases and J lost 0 bases. This CDR3 is built from 15 residues. Germline loops: CDR1 LNHDA, CDR2 SQIVND (reference sequence). The CDR3 DNA is TGTGCCAGTAGAGACAGGGTCCCTAGCAATCAGCCCCAGCATTTT. It is translated as CASRDRVPSNQPQHF.

The chain combines TRBV7-2 with TRBJ2-7; weak D call: TRBD2 (6 bases). This CDR3 has 16 amino acids. The V end was cut by 5 bases, the J end by 3 bases, with 20 bases between. CDR1 and CDR2 from the germline V gene are SGHTA and FQGNSA. The CDR3 DNA follows: TGTGCCAGCAGCCCAGGCGGGGCTAGTTGGGGCTACGAGCAGTACTTC. Its translation is CASSPGGASWGYEQYF. Using reference TRBV7-2 and TRBJ2-7 for the parts outside the CDR3, the full variable domain is GAGVSQSPSNKVTEKGKDVELRCDPISGHTALYWYRQSLGQGLEFLIYFQGNSAPDKSGLPSDRFSAERTGGSVSTLTIQRTQQEDSAVYLCASSPGGASWGYEQYFGPGTRLTVT.

The chain employs TRBV7-2 and TRBJ2-1; D might be TRBD1 (6 bases). The germline gives CDR1 SGHTA, CDR2 FQGNSA. This CDR3 contains 14 residues. Trimming took off 5 bases at V and 3 bases at J, with 11 bases between the two ends. The CDR3 sequence: CASSAQGFYNEQFF. CDR3 bases: TGTGCCAGCAGCGCACAGGGATTCTACAATGAGCAGTTCTTC.

This chain joins TRBV28 and TRBJ2-2; possible D gene TRBD2, 6 bases. The CDR3 consists of 16 residues. Germline lookup yields CDR1 MDHEN and CDR2 SYDVKM. The V gene lost 6 bases and the J gene lost 1 base, with 15 bases spanning the gap. CDR3 DNA: TGTGCCAGCAGCCTGGGGTGGGGGGAGAACACCGGGGAGCTGTTTTTT. Amino acid sequence: CASSLGWGENTGELFF.

This sequence joins TRBV4-2 and TRBJ1-3, with D hard to call. Germline lookup yields CDR1 LGHNA and CDR2 YNFKEQ. This CDR3 has 11 residues. V lost 4 bases and J lost 6, with 4 bases in between. CDR3 sequence reads: CASSLQNTIYF. CDR3 nucleotide sequence: TGTGCCAGCAGCCTACAAAACACCATATATTTT.

This chain connects TRBV18 to TRBJ2-5; 13 bases match TRBD2. Trimming cost V 4 bases and J 5 bases; bases outside gene matches: 7. The length of the CDR3 is 16 residues. The germline gives CDR1 KGHSH, CDR2 LQKENI. CDR3 loop: CASSRTSGSSRETQYF. CDR3 DNA: TGTGCCAGCTCACGGACTAGCGGGAGTAGTAGGGAGACCCAGTACTTC.

The chain combines TRBV2 with TRBJ2-5, with D perhaps TRBD1 (6 bases). V lost 6 bases, J lost 5 bases, and 19 bases lay in between. The CDR3 runs 15 residues. Germline V gene lookup returns CDR1 SNHLY and CDR2 FYNNEI. Here the CDR3 reads CASRARGSLPETQYF. CDR3 bases: TGTGCCAGCAGAGCTAGGGGGTCCCTTCCCGAGACCCAGTACTTC. The entire variable domain, with the rest obtained from reference TRBV2 and TRBJ2-5, is as follows: EPEVTQTPSHQVTQMGQEVILRCVPISNHLYFYWYRQILGQKVEFLVSFYNNEISEKSEIFDDQFSVERPDGSNFTLKIRSTKLEDSAMYFCASRARGSLPETQYFGPGTRLLVL.

The chain links TRBV2 to TRBJ1-2; no clear D. V lost 4 bases and J lost 8, with 17 bases in between. In germline, CDR1 is SNHLY, CDR2 FYNNEI. This CDR3 is 14 amino acids long. The chain's CDR3 is CASSGLWTGKGYTF. CDR3 nucleotide sequence: TGTGCCAGCAGTGGCTTATGGACGGGAAAGGGCTACACCTTC.

The V and J genes are TRBV28 and TRBJ2-1, with D unclear. The ends were cut back, 6 bases at V and 8 bases at J, with 14 bases in the middle. Per germline, CDR1 MDHEN and CDR2 SYDVKM. CDR3 length: 13 residues. DNA of the CDR3: TGTGCCAGCAGCTATACAGTGAGTGATGAGCAGTTCTTC. It yields the protein CASSYTVSDEQFF. Full variable domain (outside the CDR3, taken from reference TRBV28 and TRBJ2-1): DVKVTQSSRYLVKRTGEKVFLECVQDMDHENMFWYRQDPGLGLRLIYFSYDVKMKEKGDIPEGYSVSREKKERFSLILESASTNQTSMYLCASSYTVSDEQFFGPGTRLTVL.

This clone was counted a few times. The rearrangement joins TRBV30 to TRBJ2-7; 7 nucleotides agree with TRBD2. CDR3 length: 17 amino acids. The V segment lost 0 bases and the J segment 0 bases; nucleotides outside the gene matches: 11. The germline V gene encodes CDR1 GTSNPN and CDR2 SVGIG (reference sequence). CDR3 amino acids: CAWSVRMGGEFSYEQYF. In DNA, the CDR3 is TGTGCCTGGAGTGTACGAATGGGGGGGGAATTCTCCTACGAGCAGTACTTC.

J is TRBJ2-6 and V is TRBV4-3; D may be TRBD2 (7 bases). The V gene's germline CDR1 is LGHNA and CDR2 YSLEER. V lost 2 bases and J lost 4, with 15 bases in between. The CDR3 runs to 17 residues. The CDR3 DNA follows: TGCGCCAGCAGCCAAAATGGAGGGGGGGACGGGGCCAACGTCCTGACTTTC. It yields the protein CASSQNGGGDGANVLTF.

The chain uses TRBV7-9 and TRBJ2-5; 8 bases align to TRBD1. Germline V CDR1 and CDR2: SEHNR, FQNEAQ (reference sequence). The CDR3 has 14 residues. J lost 11 bases, V lost 5 bases, and 13 bases had no gene match. The CDR3 sequence is CASSLQGASGEQYF. The CDR3, as DNA: TGTGCCAGCAGCCTCCAGGGGGCTTCGGGGGAGCAGTACTTC. The full variable domain, in which reference TRBV7-9 and TRBJ2-5 provide the parts outside the CDR3, is DTGVSQNPRHKITKRGQNVTFRCDPISEHNRLYWYRQTLGQGPEFLTYFQNEAQLEKSRLLSDRFSAERPKGSFSTLEIQRTEQGDSAMYLCASSLQGASGEQYFGPGTRLLVL.

The chain links TRBV19 to TRBJ1-6; D is unclear. The CDR3 spans 13 residues. Trimming took off 4 bases at V and 10 bases at J, with 11 bases between the two ends. Germline V gene sequence: CDR1 LNHDA, CDR2 SQIVND (reference sequence). In nucleotides, the CDR3 is TGTGCCAGTAGTACGACATCGGGATCACCCCTCCACTTT. Its translation: CASSTTSGSPLHF.

V and J are TRBV5-1 and TRBJ2-5; 8 positions match TRBD2. The length of the CDR3 is 16 residues. The J segment lost 4 bases and the V segment lost 0 bases, leaving 8 bases of the junction unmatched. Germline values: CDR1 SGHRS, CDR2 YFSETQ. The CDR3 spells CASSLGRGALAETQYF. CDR3 DNA: TGCGCCAGCAGCTTGGGGCGGGGGGCACTCGCAGAGACCCAGTACTTC.

V usage is TRBV18 and J usage is TRBJ2-3; 7 bases fit TRBD1. Trimming cost V 6 bases and J 1 base; bases outside gene matches: 10. Looked up from germline, CDR1 is KGHSH and CDR2 is LQKENI. The CDR3 length is 16 residues. This CDR3 reads CASSYAGTEGTDTQYF. The CDR3 nucleotides read TGTGCCAGCTCTTATGCCGGGACAGAGGGCACAGATACGCAGTATTTT.

The rearrangement links TRBV12-1 to TRBJ2-4; the table's D call, TRBD2, was not checked against the DNA. TRBV12-1 is annotated as a pseudogene. This CDR3 has 19 residues. The chain's CDR3 is CASSFHEVAGTTPKNIQYF. DNA of the CDR3: TGTGCCAGCAGCTTTCACGAGGTAGCGGGAACAACTCCCAAAAACATTCAGTACTTC.

The chain uses TRBV7-6 and TRBJ2-1, with 10 bases that match TRBD1. Germline V gene lookup returns CDR1 SGHVS and CDR2 FNYEAQ. V shed 4 bases, J shed 4 bases, and the junction held 1 base outside the gene matches. CDR3 length equals 14 residues. Here the CDR3 reads CASSWDRGYNEQFF. In DNA form, the CDR3 reads TGTGCCAGCAGCTGGGACAGGGGATACAATGAGCAGTTCTTC.

The J gene is TRBJ1-6, the V gene TRBV4-1, with TRBD1 matching over 10 bases. The germline V gene has CDR1 MGHRA and CDR2 YSYEKL. J was trimmed by 7 bases and V by 4 bases; bases with no gene match: 4. The CDR3 extends over 15 amino acids. The CDR3 nucleotides are TGCGCCAGCAGCCGAGGACAGGGGGTGAATTCACCCCTCCACTTT. Translating gives CASSRGQGVNSPLHF.

The chain links TRBV7-8 to TRBJ2-5; D gene unclear. The germline V gene encodes CDR1 SGHVS and CDR2 FQNEAQ. Trimming left V 5 bases short and J 4 bases short, with 11 bases between. The CDR3 consists of 13 residues. The CDR3 DNA reads TGTGCCAGCAGCCCGATCCCGGGAGAGACCCAGTACTTC. Residues: CASSPIPGETQYF.

This chain connects TRBV19 to TRBJ1-5, with 7 bases fitting TRBD1. V shed 8 bases, J shed 2 bases, and the junction held 15 bases outside the gene matches. Germline values: CDR1 LNHDA, CDR2 SQIVND (reference sequence). The CDR3 extends over 17 amino acids. The DNA for the CDR3 is TGTGCCAGTTCCTATTGGAGGGGAGACAGGGGCAATCAGCCCCAGCATTTT. It is translated as CASSYWRGDRGNQPQHF.

This sequence joins TRBV5-1 and TRBJ2-2; TRBD1 matches 9 bases. Germline-derived CDR1 and CDR2 are SGHRS and YFSETQ. V gave up 3 bases and J gave up 5 bases; unmatched junction bases: 5. The CDR3 runs to 15 residues. The CDR3 loop is CASSSGTGRTGELFF. For the CDR3, the DNA is TGCGCCAGCAGCTCCGGGACAGGGCGGACCGGGGAGCTGTTTTTT.

The chain combines TRBV29-1 with TRBJ2-2; maybe TRBD1 (5 bases). The CDR3 consists of 13 residues. The V end lost 3 bases, the J end lost 1 base, and 6 bases lay between the germline ends. CDR1 is SQVTM and CDR2 is ANQGSEA in the germline V gene. CDR3 in DNA: TGCAGCGTTGACACAGGGAACACCGGGGAGCTGTTTTTT. Its translation: CSVDTGNTGELFF.

The table lists this clone with a few counts. The chain has TRBV6-4 and TRBJ2-2, with TRBD2 matching over 10 bases. The V gene end was trimmed by 5 bases and the J gene end by 2 bases; junction bases not matched to a gene: 2. This CDR3 is built from 15 residues. CDR1 MRHNA and CDR2 SNTAGT come from the germline V gene. The chain's CDR3 is CASSIAGGNTGELFF. CDR3 nucleotide sequence: TGTGCCAGCAGTATAGCGGGGGGCAACACCGGGGAGCTGTTTTTT.

The CDR3 region is CASSRKRNTGELFF. As DNA, the CDR3 is TGTGCCAGCAGTCGGAAGCGGAACACCGGGGAGCTGTTTTTT. V and J are TRBV27 and TRBJ2-2; D not certain. Deletions cut 5 bases from V and 1 base from J, with 8 bases between. Germline V gene sequence: CDR1 MNHEY, CDR2 SMNVEV (reference sequence). The CDR3 totals 14 residues.

This clone appeared a few times. The chain couples TRBV4-3 to TRBJ2-3; 9 bases match TRBD1. Unmatched junction bases numbered 3, after V lost 1 base and J lost 4 bases. CDR1 LGHNA and CDR2 YSLEER come from the germline V gene. This CDR3 is built from 15 residues. The chain's CDR3 is CASSQVGTGPDTQYF. The CDR3 nucleotides are TGCGCCAGCAGCCAAGTAGGGACAGGGCCAGATACGCAGTATTTT.

The J gene is TRBJ2-1, the V gene TRBV9; 7 bases match TRBD2. This CDR3 is 14 amino acids long. V dropped 0 bases and J dropped 9; count of bases not matched to a gene: 6. Germline V gene lookup returns CDR1 SGDLS and CDR2 YYNGEE. CDR3 sequence: CASSVGSGMGEQFF. The CDR3 DNA sequence: TGTGCCAGCAGCGTAGGCAGCGGGATGGGTGAGCAGTTCTTC.

In nucleotides, the CDR3 is TGTGCCTGGAGTCCCGTGGATAGCCACTACGAGCAGTACTTC. Translating it yields CAWSPVDSHYEQYF. The rearrangement links TRBV30 to TRBJ2-7, with unresolved D. CDR3 length: 14 amino acids. Germline V lookup: CDR1 GTSNPN, CDR2 SVGIG (reference sequence). The germline V and J ends were trimmed by 2 bases and 3 bases, with 14 bases remaining between them.

This chain links TRBV28 with TRBJ2-7; 11 nucleotides match TRBD1. This CDR3 spans 15 amino acids. The V gene's germline CDR1 is MDHEN and CDR2 SYDVKM. V was clipped by 2 bases and J by 0 bases; unmatched bases: 0. In nucleotides, the CDR3 is TGTGCCAGCAGTTTAGGGACAGGGGGCTCCTACGAGCAGTACTTC. Protein product: CASSLGTGGSYEQYF.

The chain employs TRBV2 and TRBJ1-2, with TRBD1 matching 7 bases. The length of the CDR3 is 14 residues. V trimming: 5 bases; J trimming: 6 bases; junction bases outside the gene matches: 9. Germline lookup yields CDR1 SNHLY and CDR2 FYNNEI. The CDR3 reads CASSPGLTGDGYTF. In nucleotides, the CDR3 is TGTGCCAGCAGTCCGGGGCTCACAGGGGATGGCTACACCTTC.

The V gene is TRBV5-4, the J gene TRBJ1-6; possibly TRBD1 for D (5 bases). V was clipped by 0 bases and J by 7 bases, with 8 bases between them. This CDR3 comprises 14 residues. Germline V gene data show CDR1 as SGHNT and CDR2 as YYREEE (reference sequence). The CDR3: CASSLDQGNSPLHF. The CDR3 coding sequence is TGTGCCAGCAGCTTGGACCAGGGCAATTCACCCCTCCACTTT.

The chain has TRBV6-5 and TRBJ1-1; D is ambiguous. Germline V gene data show CDR1 as MNHEY and CDR2 as SVGAGI. V was trimmed by 9 bases and J by 4 bases, leaving 9 bases between them. This CDR3 region has 11 residues. The CDR3 DNA follows: TGTGCCAGTAGACTAGGCACTGAAGCTTTCTTT. Its protein product is CASRLGTEAFF.

The chain combines TRBV28 with TRBJ2-7, with D possibly matching TRBD1 (5 bases). V shed 8 bases and J shed 1 base, with 9 bases lying between them. CDR1 is MDHEN, CDR2 SYDVKM, per germline. The CDR3 consists of 12 residues. The CDR3 DNA reads TGTGCCAGCCGCGCAGGGTCCTACGAGCAGTACTTC. Translating gives CASRAGSYEQYF.